Presented here are 5 T cell receptor beta chains from one specimen sequenced in a study of blood T cell repertoires in COVID-19. This table comes from immunoSEQ multiplex PCR, and its TCRdb copy is limited to in-frame clones, with some not included. The table has around 300,000 clones, around 89% seen once. Sequencing used peripheral blood. The source of these receptors is a woman between 25 and 40 years old with COVID-19, enrolled during active disease.

The chain combines TRBV6-2 or TRBV6-3 with TRBJ2-2; D is uncertain. CDR3 length equals 14 residues. CDR1 and CDR2 (germline): MNHEY, SVGEGT. Trimming left V 4 bases short and J 5 bases short, with 11 bases between. The CDR3 sequence is CASSFRWATGELFF. The CDR3 coding sequence is TGTGCCAGCAGTTTTAGGTGGGCAACCGGGGAGCTGTTTTTT.

The chain has TRBV7-9 and TRBJ2-3; no reliable D call. CDR3 length: 17 amino acids. Trimming removed 3 bases at V and 2 bases at J, with 18 bases between. CDR1 and CDR2 from the germline V gene are SEHNR and FQNEAQ (reference sequence). CDR3 protein: CASSFISQYGTTDTQYF. In DNA form, the CDR3 reads TGTGCCAGCAGCTTTATCTCACAATATGGCACCACAGATACGCAGTATTTT.

The chain carries TRBV6-5 and TRBJ2-1, with D perhaps matching TRBD2 (7 bases). V was pared by 6 bases and J by 8 bases, with 14 bases between. The CDR3 has 13 amino acids. Germline V gene data show CDR1 as MNHEY and CDR2 as SVGAGI. This chain's CDR3 is CASSGGTSYEQFF. DNA of the CDR3: TGTGCCAGCAGCGGGGGGACAAGCTATGAGCAGTTCTTC.

The chain carries TRBV6-5 and TRBJ1-2, with 9 bases identical to TRBD1. Germline V CDR1 and CDR2: MNHEY, SVGAGI. V lost 2 bases, J lost 7 bases, and 11 bases stayed unmatched. The CDR3 has 16 residues. The CDR3 bases are TGTGCCAGCAGTTACCTAGGGACAGGGAAGGAGGGTGGCTACACCTTC. This codes for CASSYLGTGKEGGYTF.

This chain links TRBV21-1 with TRBJ2-7; the table's D call of TRBD1 was not tested on the DNA. TRBV21-1 is classified as a pseudogene. The CDR3 spans 14 residues. The CDR3 region is CASSNGDRPGEQYF. In DNA form, the CDR3 reads TGTGCCAGCAGCAATGGGGACAGGCCGGGCGAGCAGTACTTC.